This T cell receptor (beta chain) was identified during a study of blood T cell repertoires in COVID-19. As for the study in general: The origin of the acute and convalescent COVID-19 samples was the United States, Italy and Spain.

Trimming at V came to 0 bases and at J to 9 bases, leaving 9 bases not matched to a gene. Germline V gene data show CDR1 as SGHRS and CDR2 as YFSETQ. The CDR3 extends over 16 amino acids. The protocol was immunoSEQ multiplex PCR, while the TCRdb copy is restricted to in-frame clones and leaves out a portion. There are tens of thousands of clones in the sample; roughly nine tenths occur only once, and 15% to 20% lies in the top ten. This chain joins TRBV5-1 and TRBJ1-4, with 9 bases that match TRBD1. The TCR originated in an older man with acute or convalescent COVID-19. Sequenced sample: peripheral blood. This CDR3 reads CASSLELGQGSKKLFF. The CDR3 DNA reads TGCGCCAGCAGCTTGGAGCTGGGACAGGGTTCGAAAAAACTGTTTTTT.